This TCR beta chain was recorded in a study of a mutant IDH1 vaccine in newly diagnosed glioma. The overall study: Before enrollment, patients got radiotherapy alone, temozolomide alone, or mostly the combination.

Assay: immunoSEQ multiplex PCR; the TCRdb copy retains only in-frame clones and omits some. The data hold about 46,000 clones, with 65% to 80% observed a single time. V lost 0 bases, J lost 4 bases, and 15 bases lay in between. The CDR3 consists of 16 residues. CDR1 is SGHVS, CDR2 FQNEAQ, per germline. Stated time point: baseline, week 1 (first vaccination visit). Stated treatment: pre-vaccination baseline after standard-of-care therapy. This clonotype was obtained from a woman in her thirties or forties with glioma. The specimen was PBMCs, collected from a glioma patient treated with radiotherapy, temozolomide or both. The chain couples TRBV7-8 to TRBJ1-2; D gene uncertain. Here the CDR3 reads CASSLAPPPGLYGYTF. CDR3 in DNA: TGTGCCAGCAGCTTAGCACCCCCTCCCGGCCTCTATGGCTACACCTTC.